The present T cell receptor (beta chain) was sequenced within a study of Ad26.COV2.S vaccination and SARS-CoV-2 variants. Whole-study findings and limits: Higher spike-specific TCR breadth was found in vaccine recipients than in placebo recipients.

Noted treatment: about 20 received Ad26.COV2.S at low or high dose, single or two shots; five or six received placebo; per-sample allocation not given. At day 63 after the first vaccine or placebo injection, samples were drawn. Repertoires were generated with immunoSEQ multiplex PCR, while TCRdb's copy carries only in-frame clones and drops some. Of roughly 500,000 clones in the sample, around 90% were seen once. Germline V lookup: CDR1 MDHEN, CDR2 SYDVKM. The CDR3 loop spans 13 amino acids. Trimming pared 10 bases from V and 5 bases from J, leaving 15 bases between. As for this clone: The target antigen is unknown.

The rearrangement uses TRBV28 and TRBJ1-5, with TRBD1 as a possible D gene (5 bases). Sequences were derived from peripheral blood, sampled in a trial of Ad26.COV2.S vaccine versus placebo. The TCR originated in a person aged 18-60 years who received the Ad26.COV2.S COVID-19 vaccine or a placebo. The CDR3 region is CAINRGSDQPQHF. In nucleotides, the CDR3 is TGTGCCATCAACCGGGGGTCTGATCAGCCCCAGCATTTT.